This T cell receptor (beta chain) emerged from a study of shared clonotypes between healthy human individuals. On the study more broadly: Three plates each covered CD4 naive and memory; CD8 naive two, CD8 memory one. Study conclusions and caveats: Generation probabilities of non-shared clonotypes were lower (relative to those shared by all four donors). Large sequencing depth failed to make sorted-subset sequencing complete, rarefaction showed.

Clones were read by immunoSEQ multiplex PCR, and TCRdb kept only the in-frame ones, dropping some. The data show 2.3 million or so clones, about 92% seen once. This CDR3 is 12 amino acids long. From germline, CDR1 is SGHTA and CDR2 FQGNSA. About this clone: Its antigen is as yet unknown. The junction does not match germline at one end; this may be a read error.

This clonotype originated in a man aged 18 to 29 in good health. Some clones in this sample may be carry-over from other donors' samples. The V and J genes are TRBV7-2 and TRBJ1-5; no clear D. Sequencing used naive CD4+ T cells from PBMCs. As for subset: CD45RA+ positively selected. CDR3 amino acids: CASRLAAGPQHF. The CDR3 nucleotides read TGTGCCAGCAGGTTAGCGGCTGGGCCCCAGCATTTT.